One and the same sample provided the 18 T cell receptor beta chains below, sequenced in a study of cytotoxic CD8 clonotypes in ibrutinib-treated CLL. Profiled with immunoSEQ multiplex PCR; TCRdb holds only in-frame clones, not every one. The table lists a few hundred thousand clones, over 55% of them singletons. The sequenced sample was PBMCs, obtained after 36 months of ibrutinib treatment. These receptors were taken from a human donor with chronic lymphocytic leukemia.

J is TRBJ2-3 and V is TRBV27; 7 positions match TRBD1. Germline values: CDR1 MNHEY, CDR2 SMNVEV (reference sequence). The CDR3 contains 14 residues. Trimming cost V 7 bases and J 4 bases; bases outside gene matches: 8. CDR3 region: CASNNRGIADTQYF. In DNA, the CDR3 is TGTGCCAGCAACAACAGGGGAATCGCAGATACGCAGTATTTT.

The chain uses TRBV15 and TRBJ2-7, with 10 positions matching TRBD1. Germline V gives CDR1 LNHNV, CDR2 YYDKDF (reference sequence). Trimming at V came to 0 bases and at J to 5 bases, leaving 10 bases not matched to a gene. This CDR3 region has 17 residues. CDR3 sequence reads: CATSRDPIGTGVNEQYF. For the CDR3, the DNA is TGTGCCACCAGCAGAGATCCCATCGGGACAGGGGTAAACGAGCAGTACTTC. The complete variable domain, with remaining parts taken from reference TRBV15 and TRBJ2-7, reads DAMVIQNPRYQVTQFGKPVTLSCSQTLNHNVMYWYQQKSSQAPKLLFHYYDKDFNNEADTPDNFQSRRPNTSFCFLDIRSPGLGDTAMYLCATSRDPIGTGVNEQYFGPGTRLTVT.

The rearrangement joins TRBV18 to TRBJ1-2; D is undetermined. The CDR3 covers 15 residues. CDR1 and CDR2 from the germline V gene are KGHSH and LQKENI. V was clipped by 1 base and J by 4 bases, with 13 bases between them. The CDR3 DNA follows: TGTGCCAGCTCACCACGGGAGGGTGTCGGCTATGGCTACACCTTC. Protein product: CASSPREGVGYGYTF.

The V and J genes are TRBV7-2 and TRBJ2-1; TRBD2 agrees at 13 bases. The CDR3 totals 17 residues. The germline gives CDR1 SGHTA, CDR2 FQGNSA. The junction had 3 bases not matched to a gene; V was cut back by 4 bases and J by 0 bases. For the CDR3, the DNA is TGTGCCAGCAGCTCGGGACTAGCGGGGAGCTCCTACAATGAGCAGTTCTTC. Its translation is CASSSGLAGSSYNEQFF. The full variable domain, its missing parts supplied by reference TRBV7-2 and TRBJ2-1, is GAGVSQSPSNKVTEKGKDVELRCDPISGHTALYWYRQSLGQGLEFLIYFQGNSAPDKSGLPSDRFSAERTGGSVSTLTIQRTQQEDSAVYLCASSSGLAGSSYNEQFFGPGTRLTVL.

V and J are TRBV5-1 and TRBJ2-5; 8 bases match TRBD1. This CDR3 is built from 13 residues. With 3 bases clipped from V and 5 bases from J, the junction kept 3 bases outside the gene matches. Germline V lookup: CDR1 SGHRS, CDR2 YFSETQ. The CDR3 sequence is CASSWNRGETQYF. CDR3 coding DNA: TGCGCCAGCAGCTGGAACAGGGGGGAGACCCAGTACTTC.

CDR3 amino acids: CASSSGTGLQETQYF. The CDR3 nucleotides read TGTGCCAGCAGCTCGGGGACAGGGCTTCAAGAGACCCAGTACTTC. The genes are TRBV5-4 and TRBJ2-5; 9 nucleotides align to TRBD1. Germline CDR1 SGHNT, CDR2 YYREEE (reference sequence). The CDR3 is 15 residues long. Trimming cost V 3 bases and J 2 bases; bases outside gene matches: 5.

Only one count was recorded for this clone. The chain recombines TRBV28 with TRBJ1-2; 8 bases agree with TRBD1. Per germline, CDR1 MDHEN and CDR2 SYDVKM. The CDR3 runs to 15 residues. V dropped 5 bases and J dropped 1; count of bases not matched to a gene: 6. The CDR3: CASSLLQGVNYGYTF. The CDR3 DNA is TGTGCCAGCAGTCTGCTACAGGGGGTTAACTATGGCTACACCTTC.

The sample holds one count of this clone. The V and J genes are TRBV7-2 and TRBJ2-5; the D is unclear. Germline V lookup: CDR1 SGHTA, CDR2 FQGNSA. CDR3 length equals 14 residues. Trimming stripped 5 bases from V and 2 bases from J, with 12 bases between. The CDR3 nucleotides read TGTGCCAGCAGCCCCCGAAACGGACAAGAGACCCAGTACTTC. Residues: CASSPRNGQETQYF.

The chain is built from TRBV5-1 and TRBJ1-1; 9 bases are shared with TRBD1. Germline V gives CDR1 SGHRS, CDR2 YFSETQ. The CDR3 totals 16 residues. Trimming took 4 bases from V and 4 from J; bases not matched to a gene: 11. CDR3 nucleotides: TGCGCCAGCAGCCCTAAATCGGGACAGGGCGGCACTGAAGCTTTCTTT. This codes for CASSPKSGQGGTEAFF. The entire variable domain, with the rest obtained from reference TRBV5-1 and TRBJ1-1, is as follows: KAGVTQTPRYLIKTRGQQVTLSCSPISGHRSVSWYQQTPGQGLQFLFEYFSETQRNKGNFPGRFSGRQFSNSRSEMNVSTLELGDSALYLCASSPKSGQGGTEAFFGQGTRLTVV.

The chain links TRBV6-1 to TRBJ1-4, with D uncertain. CDR1 MNHNS and CDR2 SASEGT come from the germline V gene. The CDR3 contains 15 residues. The ends were cut back, 2 bases at V and 7 bases at J, with 14 bases in the middle. In nucleotides, the CDR3 is TGTGCCAGCAGTGAACGCGAGGGAAGGACTGAAAAACTGTTTTTT. It translates to CASSEREGRTEKLFF.

The CDR3 protein is CASSLDGGGVLRQPQHF. The CDR3 DNA reads as TGTGCCAGCAGCTTAGACGGGGGAGGGGTGCTTCGTCAGCCCCAGCATTTT. The rearrangement links TRBV7-2 to TRBJ1-5; a weak D match, TRBD1 (5 bases). The length of the CDR3 is 17 residues. V was cut by 1 base and J by 6 bases, with 19 bases left in between. Germline V gene lookup returns CDR1 SGHTA and CDR2 FQGNSA.

This clone was seen only a few times. Here the CDR3 reads CASSLVQAISGNTIYF. CDR3 nucleotides: TGTGCCAGCAGCTTAGTACAGGCCATATCTGGAAACACCATATATTTT. The rearrangement joins TRBV11-2 to TRBJ1-3; D might be TRBD1 (5 bases). Trimming stripped 1 base from V and 1 base from J, with 11 bases between. CDR1 and CDR2 from the germline V gene are SGHAT and FQNNGV. The CDR3 loop spans 16 amino acids.

The chain is built from TRBV7-9 and TRBJ1-1; D might be TRBD1 (5 bases). The V gene's germline CDR1 is SEHNR and CDR2 FQNEAQ (reference sequence). The V end lost 5 bases, the J end lost 3 bases, and 13 bases lay between the germline ends. The CDR3 contains 14 residues. The CDR3 reads CASSRQFEDTEAFF. CDR3 sequence (DNA): TGTGCCAGCAGCCGACAGTTTGAGGACACTGAAGCTTTCTTT.

This chain joins TRBV5-6 and TRBJ2-3; D is unresolved. The CDR3 contains 14 residues. V lost 0 bases to trimming and J lost 3 bases, with 8 bases between them. Germline V gene data show CDR1 as SGHDT and CDR2 as YYEEEE. The CDR3 region is CASSLVGRTDTQYF. In DNA form, the CDR3 reads TGTGCCAGCAGCTTGGTTGGCAGGACAGATACGCAGTATTTT.

The rearrangement links TRBV13 to TRBJ2-7, with 7 nucleotides matching TRBD2. Germline V gene lookup returns CDR1 PRHDT and CDR2 FYEKMQ (reference sequence). The J segment lost 1 base and the V segment lost 4 bases, leaving 1 base of the junction unmatched. This CDR3 comprises 13 residues. For the CDR3, the DNA is TGTGCCAGCAGCTACGGGAGGTCCTACGAGCAGTACTTC. It translates to CASSYGRSYEQYF. Complete variable domain (other parts from reference TRBV13 and TRBJ2-7): AAGVIQSPRHLIKEKRETATLKCYPIPRHDTVYWYQQGPGQDPQFLISFYEKMQSDKGSIPDRFSAQQFSDYHSELNMSSLELGDSALYFCASSYGRSYEQYFGPGTRLTVT.

This chain joins TRBV6-5 and TRBJ2-3; 7 bases map to TRBD1. After removal of 3 bases from V and 2 bases from J, the junction contained 5 bases not matched to a gene. Per germline, CDR1 MNHEY and CDR2 SVGAGI. The CDR3 consists of 15 residues. The CDR3: CASSYGGQHTDTQYF. DNA for the CDR3: TGTGCCAGCAGTTATGGGGGACAGCACACAGATACGCAGTATTTT.

This clone was seen more than once but under ten times. The J gene is TRBJ2-7, the V gene TRBV9, with D possibly TRBD1 on 6 matching bases. The CDR3 is made up of 12 amino acids. Between the trimmed V and J ends, which lost 4 bases and 7 bases, there was a span of 12 bases. Germline V gene sequence: CDR1 SGDLS, CDR2 YYNGEE. The CDR3 here is CASSSTGLEQYF. The DNA of the CDR3 is TGTGCCAGCAGCTCAACAGGGTTGGAGCAGTACTTC.

This clone was detected only a few times. This chain uses TRBV9 with TRBJ1-5; D perhaps matches TRBD1 (6 bases). Looked up from germline, CDR1 is SGDLS and CDR2 is YYNGEE. This CDR3 spans 15 amino acids. Trimming stripped 3 bases from V and 2 bases from J, with 12 bases between. CDR3 DNA sequence: TGTGCCAGCAGCGCCACAGGGTTTGGCAATCAGCCCCAGCATTTT. Residues: CASSATGFGNQPQHF.